This T cell receptor (beta chain) came from a study of blood T cell repertoires in COVID-19. Across the whole study: PBMCs, B-cell-depleted T cells, or T cells provided the cDNA or gDNA that made up the material.

The V and J ends lost 4 bases and 4 bases respectively, with 10 bases between them. CDR3 length: 14 residues. Germline CDR1 reads LGHDT; CDR2 reads YNNKEL (reference sequence). With respect to this clone: Other DNA sequences in this specimen translate into the identical CDR3.

Original processing notes: Amplification of reference gene primers provided the estimated nucleated cell counts. The protocol was immunoSEQ multiplex PCR, while the TCRdb copy is restricted to in-frame clones and leaves out a portion. V, J and clone size reflect that table, while D and trimming were determined from the DNA. The sample holds about 94,000 clones; over 70% are singletons and the top ten take roughly 19%. The sequence came from a human donor in a cohort sampled during active COVID-19. This chain links TRBV3-1 (or the pseudogene TRBV3-2) with TRBJ2-2; possibly TRBD2 for D (6 bases). Sequencing was done on a sample of peripheral blood. This CDR3 is CASSPGGFTGELFF. CDR3 in DNA: TGTGCCAGCAGCCCCGGAGGGTTCACCGGGGAGCTGTTTTTT.